The clone carrying this T cell receptor (beta chain) was found many times. No antigen is known for it. It was from 2 million PBMCs stored at -80 C that the unsorted libraries were obtained. The data were obtained in a study of neurological immune-mediated disorders. Study findings and constraints: Because no CDR3 amino acid sequences were shared across subjects by expanded clones, private repertoires were suggested in all groups. The highest TCR clonal expansion occurred in HTLV-1-associated myelopathy; multiple sclerosis fell below healthy controls.

The CDR3 contains 16 residues. The V gene's germline CDR1 is DFQATT and CDR2 SNEGSKA (reference sequence). The ends were cut back, 6 bases at V and 8 bases at J, with 26 bases in the middle. Each TCR transcript was tagged with a 10-nucleotide random UMI during 5'RACE. TCRdb passed the 5' RACE reads through MiXCR, listing each CDR3 protein once. The table records about 22,000 distinct CDR3 sequences, 10% of them present only once. The sequence was collected from a woman aged 60-75 years with HTLV-1-associated myelopathy (HAM/TSP). The chain couples TRBV20-1 to TRBJ2-1; D gene uncertain. The sequenced sample was PBMCs. The CDR3 reads CSATSPGRMGSDEQFF. The CDR3 region has the DNA TGCAGTGCCACGTCCCCCGGCAGAATGGGGTCGGATGAGCAGTTCTTC.